This record looks at one TCR beta chain sequence and its context. Its target is not known. The sample is drawn from a study of immune evolution from preneoplasia to lung adenocarcinoma. Study-level results: Compared with EGFR-mutant or double wild-type lesions, KRAS-mutant nodules were more clonal.

TCRdb's copy holds only in-frame clones and misses some; the assay was immunoSEQ multiplex PCR. The sample yields around 40,000 clones, approximately 79% seen once. Germline V lookup: CDR1 MNHEY, CDR2 SVGAGI. The CDR3 is 16 amino acids. The V and J ends lost 4 bases and 4 bases, in that order; junction bases with no gene match: 11. The V gene is TRBV6-5, the J gene TRBJ1-2; the match to TRBD1 covers 8 bases. The specimen sequenced was FFPE invasive lung adenocarcinoma tissue. The clonotype was recovered from a person aged 55-75 years with lung adenocarcinoma. DNA for the CDR3: TGTGCCAGCAGTTGGGACAGGCAGGAGGGGGGCTATGGCTACACCTTC. Amino acid sequence: CASSWDRQEGGYGYTF.